This TCR beta chain emerged from a study of sequential checkpoint blockade in melanoma. The treatment here: randomized to nivolumab then ipilimumab (arm A) or the reverse (arm B). Looked up from germline, CDR1 is SGHRS and CDR2 is YFSETQ. The CDR3 spans 16 residues. The trim removed 1 base at V and 0 bases at J, leaving 4 bases unmatched. Libraries were prepared by immunoSEQ multiplex PCR; TCRdb keeps only in-frame clonotypes and omits some of them. The sample records tens of thousands of clones, 65% to 85% being singletons. The sequence derives from a human donor with melanoma. This sequence joins TRBV5-1 and TRBJ2-1; 7 nucleotides match TRBD2. The sequencing here drew on CD8+ T cells sorted from blood (inferred from file names), taken from a patient given nivolumab and ipilimumab in sequence. CDR3 amino acids: CASSLTGGSSYNEQFF. In DNA, the CDR3 is TGCGCCAGCAGCTTGACCGGGGGGAGCTCCTACAATGAGCAGTTCTTC.